The TCR beta chain described here comes from a study of early T cells in non-severe SARS-CoV-2 infection. As for the study in general: Whole-blood bulk RNA, unsorted, was sequenced, and chains were unpaired.

A note on this clonotype: The antigen remains unidentified.

The junction had 4 bases not matched to a gene; V was cut back by 4 bases and J by 7 bases. Germline loops: CDR1 SGHTA, CDR2 FQGNSA. This CDR3 is 13 amino acids long. Whole-study results and caveats: Reliance on VDJdb matching favored anti-spike CD8 responses; private and CD4 specificities were missed.

Individual cDNA molecules were tagged with unique molecular identifiers. TCRdb independently ran MiXCR on the 5' RACE reads; one entry per CDR3 protein. The table shows around 78,000 distinct CDR3 sequences, with roughly a tenth occurring only once. This TCR came from an adult who was a healthcare worker with PCR-confirmed SARS-CoV-2 infection or an uninfected control (not recorded which). The sample consisted of whole blood, taken at baseline. The V and J genes are TRBV7-2 and TRBJ2-3; 8 bases fit TRBD1. The CDR3 bases are TGTGCCAGCAGCTCGACAGGGGAACATACGCAGTATTTT. Translating gives CASSSTGEHTQYF. Full variable domain (missing parts from reference TRBV7-2 and TRBJ2-3): GAGVSQSPSNKVTEKGKDVELRCDPISGHTALYWYRQSLGQGLEFLIYFQGNSAPDKSGLPSDRFSAERTGGSVSTLTIQRTQQEDSAVYLCASSSTGEHTQYFGPGTRLTVL.